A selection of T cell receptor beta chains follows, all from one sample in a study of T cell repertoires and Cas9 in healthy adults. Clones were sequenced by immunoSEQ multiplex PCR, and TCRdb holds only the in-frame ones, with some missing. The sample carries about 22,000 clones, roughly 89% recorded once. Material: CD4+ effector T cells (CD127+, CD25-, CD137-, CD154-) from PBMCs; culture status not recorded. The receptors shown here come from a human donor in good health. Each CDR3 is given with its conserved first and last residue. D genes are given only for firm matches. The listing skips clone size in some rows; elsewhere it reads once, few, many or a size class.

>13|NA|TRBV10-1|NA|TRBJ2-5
TGCGCCAGCAGTGAGATGGCGGGAGAGACCCAGTACTTC
CASSEMAGETQYF
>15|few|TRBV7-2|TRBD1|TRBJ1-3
TGTGCCAGCAGCTCCCAGGGGGCAGGTGGAAACACCATATATTTT
CASSSQGAGGNTIYF
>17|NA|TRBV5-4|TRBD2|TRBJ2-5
TGTGCCAGCAGCTCCGGAACTAGCGGGGGGGTCGTGGAGACCCAGTACTTC
CASSSGTSGGVVETQYF
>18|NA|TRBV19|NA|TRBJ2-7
TGTGCCAGTAGTCCTCGCTCCCCCCGGGAAGGCGTTACCTACGAGCAGTACTTC
CASSPRSPREGVTYEQYF
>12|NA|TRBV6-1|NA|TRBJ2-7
TGTGCCAGCAGTAAGGACAGCTACGAGCAGTACTTC
CASSKDSYEQYF
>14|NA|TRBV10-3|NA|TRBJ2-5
TGTGCCATCAGTGACAGCAGGAGTCAAGAGACCCAGTACTTC
CAISDSRSQETQYF
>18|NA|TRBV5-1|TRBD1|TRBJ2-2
TGCGCCAGCAGCCTAACACTTACAGGGGTAACCGACACCGGGGAGCTGTTTTTT
CASSLTLTGVTDTGELFF
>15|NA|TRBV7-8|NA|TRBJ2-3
TGTGCCAGCAGCGCCGACGTGGGCTCGACAGATACGCAGTATTTT
CASSADVGSTDTQYF
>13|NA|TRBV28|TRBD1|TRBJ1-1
TGTGCCAGCGGGGGGACAGCGAACACTGAAGCTTTCTTT
CASGGTANTEAFF
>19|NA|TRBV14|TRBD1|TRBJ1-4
TGTGCCAGCAGCTACGGCCTCAGTGGCGTGGGACAGGGTGACGAAAAACTGTTTTTT
CASSYGLSGVGQGDEKLFF
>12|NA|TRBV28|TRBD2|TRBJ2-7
TGTGCCAGCACCGGGGGGAAGTACGAGCAGTACTTC
CASTGGKYEQYF
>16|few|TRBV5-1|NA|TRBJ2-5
TGCGCCAGCAGCCTGACCCTCGACAGCAGTGAAGAGACCCAGTACTTC
CASSLTLDSSEETQYF
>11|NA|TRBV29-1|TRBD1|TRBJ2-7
TGCAGCGTATACAGGGGACACGAGCAGTACTTC
CSVYRGHEQYF
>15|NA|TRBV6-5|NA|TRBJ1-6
TGTGCCAGCAGTTACCGCGTGGGGGCGAGCTCACCCCTCCACTTT
CASSYRVGASSPLHF
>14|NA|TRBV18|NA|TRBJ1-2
TGTGCCAGTTCACCCTTACCAGGCGACTATGGCTACACCTTC
CASSPLPGDYGYTF
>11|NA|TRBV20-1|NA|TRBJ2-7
TGCAGTGCTAGCAGGGTCTACGAGCAGTACTTC
CSASRVYEQYF
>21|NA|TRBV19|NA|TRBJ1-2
TGTGCCAGTAGTATTTCGGAGTTGCTTGTAACAGAGATAACCTCAAACTATGGCTACACCTTC
CASSISELLVTEITSNYGYTF
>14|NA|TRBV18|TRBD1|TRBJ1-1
TGTGCCAGCTCACCAGGGACAGGGGGAGCTGAAGCTTTCTTT
CASSPGTGGAEAFF